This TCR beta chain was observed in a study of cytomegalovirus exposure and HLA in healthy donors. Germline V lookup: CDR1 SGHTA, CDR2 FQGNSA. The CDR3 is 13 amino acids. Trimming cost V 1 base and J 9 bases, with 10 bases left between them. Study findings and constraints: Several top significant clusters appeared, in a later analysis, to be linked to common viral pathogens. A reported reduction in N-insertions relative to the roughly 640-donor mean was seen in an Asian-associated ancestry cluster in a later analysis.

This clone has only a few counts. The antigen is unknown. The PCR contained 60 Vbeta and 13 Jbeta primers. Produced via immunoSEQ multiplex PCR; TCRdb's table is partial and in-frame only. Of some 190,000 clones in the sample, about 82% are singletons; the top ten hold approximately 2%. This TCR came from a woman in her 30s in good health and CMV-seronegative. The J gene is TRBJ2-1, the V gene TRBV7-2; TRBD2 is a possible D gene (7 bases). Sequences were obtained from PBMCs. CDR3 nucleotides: TGTGCCAGCAGCTTAGTTCGGGGGGCTGAGCAGTTCTTC. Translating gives CASSLVRGAEQFF.